The present T cell receptor beta chain was sequenced within a study of shared clonotypes between healthy human individuals. Broader study findings: It was observed that around 5% of naive CD4 clonotypes were shared across several donors.

Notes on this clone: What it recognizes is unknown.

As originally analysed: Sequence data from immunoSEQ were junction-only and lacked quality scores; consequently, filtering differed. Repertoires were generated with immunoSEQ multiplex PCR, while TCRdb's copy carries only in-frame clones and drops some. That table furnishes V, J and clone size, whereas the DNA furnished D and trimming. The table includes millions of clones, roughly 94% detected once. The sequence was obtained from a man aged 18 to 29 in good health. Sequencing was performed on naive CD4+ T cells sorted from blood. This sample's subset: CD45RA+ positively selected.

For the CDR3, the DNA is TGTGCCAGCAGCTTGGGAACAGGTCTGCAGTTCTTC. Its protein product is CASSLGTGLQFF. This chain links TRBV5-5 with TRBJ2-1, with D maybe TRBD1 (5 bases). The germline gives CDR1 SGHKS, CDR2 YYEKEE (reference sequence). The CDR3 is made up of 12 amino acids. V shed 0 bases and J shed 12 bases, with 10 bases lying between them.